The clone carrying this T cell receptor (beta chain) came up many times. What it recognizes is unknown. The output of every sequencing run, over 190 million TCR-beta sequences, came from 15-18 subjects. One entry per CDR3 protein, called by TCRdb with MiXCR from the 5' RACE reads. The sample has approximately 40,000 distinct CDR3 sequences; around 4.8% are singletons. CDR3 length: 15 amino acids. CDR1 and CDR2 from the germline V gene are MNHEY and SVGEGT. The ends lost 4 bases at V and 6 bases at J; junction bases unmatched: 7. The sorted libraries took some 1.1 million CD4+ or CD8+ T cells. This sample is drawn from a study of neurological immune-mediated disorders. Whole-study findings and limits: Expanded clones shared no CDR3 amino acid sequences across subjects, suggesting private repertoires in all groups. While HTLV-1-associated myelopathy showed the greatest TCR clonal expansion, multiple sclerosis showed the least, falling below healthy controls.

This clonotype was obtained from a man aged 18 to 30 in good health. The chain joins TRBV6-2 or TRBV6-3 to TRBJ1-5; 9 bases map to TRBD1. Input material: CD4+ T cells from blood. This CDR3 is CASSSDRGYVQPQHF. Here the CDR3 DNA reads TGTGCCAGCAGTTCGGACAGGGGATATGTTCAGCCCCAGCATTTT.